A selection of T cell receptor beta chains follows, all from one sample in a study of CD8 T cells in ankylosing spondylitis. From the 5' RACE reads, TCRdb called clonotypes with MiXCR, one entry per CDR3 protein. Of under 150,000 distinct CDR3 sequences listed, around 9.3% were seen once; the top ten hold 2.5% to 4%. Sequences were obtained from blood, either unsorted or a sorted T cell fraction (not recorded which). These receptor sequences come from a male donor with ankylosing spondylitis or in good health (not recorded which). Both conserved end residues are part of each CDR3. Fields, in order: D gene, clone size, J gene, V gene, CDR3 DNA, CDR3 protein. D genes are given only for firm matches. Size is omitted from some rows. Given values are once, few, many or a class for expanded clones.

TRBD1 many TRBJ2-4 TRBV7-2 TGTGCCAGCAGCCTGGACAGGTCCAAAAACATTCAGTACTTC CASSLDRSKNIQYF
- - TRBJ2-3 TRBV12-3/TRBV12-4 TGTGCCAGCAGTGTGCAGGGGTCCGTCTCCACAGATACGCAGTATTTT CASSVQGSVSTDTQYF
- few TRBJ2-1 TRBV7-2 TGTGCCAGCAGCTCCTCGGACTACAATGAGCAGTTCTTC CASSSSDYNEQFF
- - TRBJ2-1 TRBV7-2 TGTGCCAGCAGCATAACAGGGGAGGCCTACAATGAGCAGTTCTTC CASSITGEAYNEQFF
- many TRBJ2-5 TRBV7-2 TGTGCCAGCAGCTTAGGGCGCTACCAAGAGACCCAGTACTTC CASSLGRYQETQYF
TRBD2 - TRBJ2-3 TRBV28 TGTGCCAGTTTAGCGGGAGGGCCGGGAGATACGCAGTATTTT CASLAGGPGDTQYF
- - TRBJ1-5 TRBV18 TGTGCCAGCTCACCTCTGGGGCTCAATCAGCCCCAGCATTTT CASSPLGLNQPQHF
- few TRBJ2-2 TRBV7-2 TGTGCCAGCAGCTTAGGGGGCAAGAACACCGGGGAGCTGTTTTTT CASSLGGKNTGELFF
TRBD2 - TRBJ2-3 TRBV12-3/TRBV12-4 TGTGCCAGCAGTTCGCGACTAGCCATAGATACGCAGTATTTT CASSSRLAIDTQYF
- - TRBJ2-1 TRBV4-3 TGCGCCAGCAGCCAACCGGATGACAATGAGCAGTTCTTC CASSQPDDNEQFF
TRBD2 many TRBJ2-4 TRBV12-3/TRBV12-4 TGTGCCAGCAGTTCGGGCGGGAGGAATGAGTACTTC CASSSGGRNEYF
- many TRBJ2-1 TRBV29-1 TGCAGCGTCCTGGGGGACCTGTTCAGCTCCTACAATGAGCAGTTCTTC CSVLGDLFSSYNEQFF
- many TRBJ1-5 TRBV27 TGTGCCAGCAGCTATAACCCCTTCAATCAGCCCCAGCATTTT CASSYNPFNQPQHF
TRBD1 few TRBJ2-7 TRBV12-3/TRBV12-4 TGTGCCAGCAGTTCGACAGGGATACTACTTTACGAGCAGTACTTC CASSSTGILLYEQYF
TRBD1 - TRBJ2-5 TRBV15 TGTGCCACCAGGCCCGGGACAGGGAGACTCAAAAAAGAGACCCAGTACTTC CATRPGTGRLKKETQYF
TRBD1 many TRBJ2-7 TRBV4-2 TGTGCCAGCAGCCAAGTGGGACAGGGACTTTACGAGCAGTACTTC CASSQVGQGLYEQYF
- few TRBJ2-1 TRBV5-1 TGCGCCAGCAGCGTTCCAACCAGCTACAATGAGCAGTTCTTC CASSVPTSYNEQFF
- - TRBJ2-3 TRBV7-2 TGTGCCAGCAGCTTAGCCCACCCTGCGCAGTATTTT CASSLAHPAQYF
- many TRBJ2-7 TRBV15 TGTGCCACCAGCAGAGATCCGGACAGCTCCTACGAGCAGTACTTC CATSRDPDSSYEQYF
- many TRBJ2-7 TRBV20-1 TGCAGTGCTAGAGATCCAGGGCCCCTCTACGAGCAGTACTTC CSARDPGPLYEQYF
- many TRBJ2-4 TRBV29-1 TGCAGCGCCCGAGGGGGAACCAAAAACATTCAGTACTTC CSARGGTKNIQYF
TRBD2 few TRBJ2-7 TRBV5-1 TGCGCCAGCTCCACCGGGACTAGCGGCCACTACGAGCAGTACTTC CASSTGTSGHYEQYF
- many TRBJ2-1 TRBV20-1 TGCAGTGCTGACCCAGGACGGACGCTAGACAATGAGCAGTTCTTC CSADPGRTLDNEQFF
TRBD2 few TRBJ2-3 TRBV5-1 TGCGCCAGCAGCTTGGGACTAGCGGGAGGGCCGACGGATACGCAGTATTTT CASSLGLAGGPTDTQYF
TRBD1 - TRBJ2-5 TRBV7-8 TGTGCCAGCAGTTTGGGGACAGGGCACTTC CASSLGTGHF
- many TRBJ2-1 TRBV20-1 TGCAGTGCTAGAGGAGCCGAGCCAGGGCTCTCCTCCTACAATGAGCAGTTCTTC CSARGAEPGLSSYNEQFF
- many TRBJ2-1 TRBV7-2 TGTGCCAGCGCGAGCCTTTACAATGAGCAGTTCTTC CASASLYNEQFF
- many TRBJ2-7 TRBV12-3/TRBV12-4 TGTGCCAGCAGTTTAGGGGGCCGAAGCTCCTACGAGCAGTACTTC CASSLGGRSSYEQYF
- many TRBJ2-4 TRBV5-1 TGCGCCAGCAGCTTGGGCAGAATGGAGAAAAACATTCAGTACTTC CASSLGRMEKNIQYF
- - TRBJ1-4 TRBV4-1 TGCGCCAGCGGGAAAACAACTAATGAAAAACTGTTTTTT CASGKTTNEKLFF
- - TRBJ2-4 TRBV7-2 TGTGCCAGCAGCTCCCCGGGGGTACCCAAAAACATTCAGTACTTC CASSSPGVPKNIQYF
- - TRBJ2-3 TRBV7-9 TGTGCCAGCAGCTCGTCTAGCGTGTCCACAGATACGCAGTATTTT CASSSSSVSTDTQYF
TRBD1 many TRBJ2-7 TRBV20-1 TGCAGTGCACCGGGACAGAATACCTACGAGCAGTACTTC CSAPGQNTYEQYF
- many TRBJ2-7 TRBV5-1 TGCGCCAGCAGCCTACAGGGAAGCGAGCAGTACTTC CASSLQGSEQYF
- many TRBJ2-3 TRBV12-3/TRBV12-4 TGTGCCAGCAACGACGCCCTAGACATTGACGCGCAGTATTTT CASNDALDIDAQYF
- many TRBJ1-1 TRBV5-1 TGCGCCAGCAGCTTCGGGGAGAACACTGAAGCTTTCTTT CASSFGENTEAFF
TRBD2 many TRBJ2-1 TRBV20-1 TGCAGTACCTGGACTAGATCCTACAATGAGCAGTTCTTC CSTWTRSYNEQFF
- - TRBJ2-6 TRBV5-1 TGCGCCAGCAGCCCCTGGACCGGCCGCTCTGGGGCCAACGTCCTGACTTTC CASSPWTGRSGANVLTF
- many TRBJ1-5 TRBV6-1 TGTGCCAGCAGTGCACAGGTTGGGCCCCAGCATTTT CASSAQVGPQHF
TRBD2 many TRBJ2-4 TRBV28 TGTGCCAGCAGACCCCCAGGACTAGCGGGAGGGCCGGGCAAAAACATTCAGTACTTC CASRPPGLAGGPGKNIQYF
- many TRBJ2-5 TRBV11-2 TGTGCCAGCAGCTTAGACAGTTCCAGGGGCATTGGGGAGACCCAGTACTTC CASSLDSSRGIGETQYF
- many TRBJ2-1 TRBV20-1 TGCAGTGCCGTTGGTCACCGACTGGGGCCCTACTACAATGAGCAGTTCTTC CSAVGHRLGPYYNEQFF
- many TRBJ2-7 TRBV6-1 TGTGCCAGCAGTGAAGATTGGCGTCGCTTGAGCGGACACTACGAGCAGTACTTC CASSEDWRRLSGHYEQYF
- many TRBJ2-1 TRBV7-3 TGTGCCAGCAGCCCCGTAGGGGCCTACAATGAGCAGTTCTTC CASSPVGAYNEQFF
TRBD1 - TRBJ2-7 TRBV7-2 TGTGCCAGCAGCCAACAATCCGGGACAGGGTTCTACGAGCAGTACTTC CASSQQSGTGFYEQYF
TRBD1 many TRBJ1-2 TRBV6-5 TGTGCCAGTAGACAGGGAAATGGCTACACCTTC CASRQGNGYTF
- - TRBJ2-5 TRBV5-1 TGCGCCAGCAGCTTGGTTGGGCACAGGGAAGGGAAGACCCAGTACTTC CASSLVGHREGKTQYF
- - TRBJ2-7 TRBV2 TGTGCCAGCACCGGGACATCGTCCTACGAGCAGTACTTC CASTGTSSYEQYF
- - TRBJ2-7 TRBV20-1 TGCAGTGCTAGAGATATTGCGGCTGACTACGAGCAGTACTTC CSARDIAADYEQYF
- many TRBJ1-4 TRBV7-8 TGTGCCAGCAGCTTAGACACCTTCGGTGAAAAACTGTTTTTT CASSLDTFGEKLFF
- - TRBJ2-1 TRBV7-9 TGTGCCAGCAGCTTAGGGTTTGGGAACTACAATGAGCAGTTCTTC CASSLGFGNYNEQFF
TRBD1 many TRBJ1-2 TRBV28 TGTGCCAGCAGTTTATTCGGACAGGGAACAAACTATGGCTACACCTTC CASSLFGQGTNYGYTF
TRBD1 many TRBJ2-3 TRBV7-9 TGTGCCAGCAGCCCCGGGACAGAAGGCACAGATACGCAGTATTTT CASSPGTEGTDTQYF
TRBD1 many TRBJ2-1 TRBV5-1 TGCGCCAGCAGCTTGAGGGACAGGGGGACAAATGAGCAGTTCTTC CASSLRDRGTNEQFF
- - TRBJ2-2 TRBV5-1 TGCGCCAGCAGGGCAGGGCGGAACACCGGGGAGCTGTTTTTT CASRAGRNTGELFF